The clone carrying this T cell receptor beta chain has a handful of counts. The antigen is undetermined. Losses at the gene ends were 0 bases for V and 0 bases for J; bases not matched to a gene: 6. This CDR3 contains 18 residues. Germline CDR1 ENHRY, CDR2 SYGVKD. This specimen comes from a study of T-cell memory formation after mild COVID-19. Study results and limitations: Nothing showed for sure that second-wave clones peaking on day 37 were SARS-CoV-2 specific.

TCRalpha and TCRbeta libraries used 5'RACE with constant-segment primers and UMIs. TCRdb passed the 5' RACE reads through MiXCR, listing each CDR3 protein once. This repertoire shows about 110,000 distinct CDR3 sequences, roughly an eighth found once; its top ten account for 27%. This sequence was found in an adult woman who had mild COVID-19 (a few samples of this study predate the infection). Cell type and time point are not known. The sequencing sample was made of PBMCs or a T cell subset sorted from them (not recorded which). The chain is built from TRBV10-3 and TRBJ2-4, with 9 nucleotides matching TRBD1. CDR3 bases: TGTGCCATCAGTGAGTCTTCCGGGACAGGGCTAGCCAAAAACATTCAGTACTTC. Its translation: CAISESSGTGLAKNIQYF.